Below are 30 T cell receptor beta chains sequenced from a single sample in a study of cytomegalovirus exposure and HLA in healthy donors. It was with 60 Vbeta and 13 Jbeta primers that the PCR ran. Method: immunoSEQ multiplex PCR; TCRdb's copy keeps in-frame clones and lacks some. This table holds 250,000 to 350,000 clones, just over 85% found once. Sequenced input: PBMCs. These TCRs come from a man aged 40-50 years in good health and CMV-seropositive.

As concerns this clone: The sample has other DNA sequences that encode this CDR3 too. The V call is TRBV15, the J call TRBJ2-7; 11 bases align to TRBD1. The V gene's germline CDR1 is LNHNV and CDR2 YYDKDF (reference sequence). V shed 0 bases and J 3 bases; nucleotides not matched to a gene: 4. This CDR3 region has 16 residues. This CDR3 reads CATSRDPGTGGYEQYF. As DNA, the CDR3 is TGTGCCACCAGCAGAGATCCCGGGACAGGGGGCTACGAGCAGTACTTC.

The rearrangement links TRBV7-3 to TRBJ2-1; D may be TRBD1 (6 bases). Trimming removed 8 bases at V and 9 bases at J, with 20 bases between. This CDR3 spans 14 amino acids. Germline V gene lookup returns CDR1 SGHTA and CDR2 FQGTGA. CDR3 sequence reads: CASSPTGPASEQFF. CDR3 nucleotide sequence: TGTGCCAGCTCGCCGACAGGTCCGGCCAGTGAGCAGTTCTTC.

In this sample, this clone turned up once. CDR3 region: CASTSGTGSTEAFF. The CDR3 DNA follows: TGTGCCAGTACTTCAGGTACAGGGAGCACTGAAGCTTTCTTT. The V and J genes are TRBV19 and TRBJ1-1; tentative D call: TRBD1 (6 bases). V lost 7 bases and J 4 bases, leaving 16 bases between the germline ends. The CDR3 consists of 14 residues. The V gene's germline CDR1 is LNHDA and CDR2 SQIVND (reference sequence).

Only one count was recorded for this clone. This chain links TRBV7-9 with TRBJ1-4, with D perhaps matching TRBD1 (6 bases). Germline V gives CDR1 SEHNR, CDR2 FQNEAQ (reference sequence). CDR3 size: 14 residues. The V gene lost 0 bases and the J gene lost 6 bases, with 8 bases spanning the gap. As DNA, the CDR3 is TGTGCCAGCAGCTTAGCAGGGGGAGATGAAAAACTGTTTTTT. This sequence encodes CASSLAGGDEKLFF.

The chain's CDR3 is CATSRTSGRAYEQYF. CDR3 bases: TGTGCCACCAGCAGGACTAGCGGGAGGGCCTACGAGCAGTACTTC. V is TRBV15 and J is TRBJ2-7; TRBD2 matches at 14 bases. This CDR3 region has 15 residues. The germline CDR1 and CDR2 sequences are LNHNV and YYDKDF (reference sequence). Trimming at V came to 3 bases and at J to 2 bases, leaving 0 bases not matched to a gene. Based on the CDR3 plus reference TRBV15 and TRBJ2-7, the full variable domain is DAMVIQNPRYQVTQFGKPVTLSCSQTLNHNVMYWYQQKSSQAPKLLFHYYDKDFNNEADTPDNFQSRRPNTSFCFLDIRSPGLGDTAMYLCATSRTSGRAYEQYFGPGTRLTVT.

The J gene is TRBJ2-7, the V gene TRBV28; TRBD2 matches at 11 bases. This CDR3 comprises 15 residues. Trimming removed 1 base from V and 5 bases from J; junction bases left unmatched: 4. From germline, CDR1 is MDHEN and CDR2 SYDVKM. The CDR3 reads CASSLSTSGSHEQYF. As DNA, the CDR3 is TGTGCCAGCAGTTTATCAACTAGCGGGAGCCACGAGCAGTACTTC.

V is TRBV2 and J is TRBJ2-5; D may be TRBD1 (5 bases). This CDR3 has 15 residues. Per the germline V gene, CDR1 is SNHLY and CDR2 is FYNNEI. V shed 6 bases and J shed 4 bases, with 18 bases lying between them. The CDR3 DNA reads TGTGCCAGCAGGGTATGGACATTAGATGTAGAGACCCAGTACTTC. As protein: CASRVWTLDVETQYF.

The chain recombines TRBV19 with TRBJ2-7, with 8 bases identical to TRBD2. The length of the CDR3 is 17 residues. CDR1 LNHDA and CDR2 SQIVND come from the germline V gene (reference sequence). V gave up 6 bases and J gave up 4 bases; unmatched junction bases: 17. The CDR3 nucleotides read TGTGCCAGTAGGAAGAGCGGGAGTTTCCCTGGGTTGTACGAGCAGTACTTC. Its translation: CASRKSGSFPGLYEQYF.

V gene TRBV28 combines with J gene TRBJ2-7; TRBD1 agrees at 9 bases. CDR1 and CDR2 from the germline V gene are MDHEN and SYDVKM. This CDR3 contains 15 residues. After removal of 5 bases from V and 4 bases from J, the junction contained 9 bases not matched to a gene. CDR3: CASSNPGTGTYEQYF. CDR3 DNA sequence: TGTGCCAGCAGTAACCCCGGGACAGGGACATACGAGCAGTACTTC.

In DNA, the CDR3 is TGTGCCAGCAGTTTAGGTAGGGACAGGCTAACCTACGAGCAGTACTTC. Translating it yields CASSLGRDRLTYEQYF. The chain recombines TRBV28 with TRBJ2-7; 8 bases line up with TRBD1. This CDR3 is 16 amino acids long. CDR1 is MDHEN, CDR2 SYDVKM, per germline. V was clipped by 2 bases and J by 2 bases; unmatched bases: 8.

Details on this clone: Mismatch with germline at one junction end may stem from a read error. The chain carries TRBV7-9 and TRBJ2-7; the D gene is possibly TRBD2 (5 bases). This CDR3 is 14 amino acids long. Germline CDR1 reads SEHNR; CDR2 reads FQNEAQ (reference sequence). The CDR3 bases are TGTTCCAGCAGCTTCGGTGGGAGCTCCTACGAGCAGTACTTC. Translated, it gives CSSSFGGSSYEQYF.

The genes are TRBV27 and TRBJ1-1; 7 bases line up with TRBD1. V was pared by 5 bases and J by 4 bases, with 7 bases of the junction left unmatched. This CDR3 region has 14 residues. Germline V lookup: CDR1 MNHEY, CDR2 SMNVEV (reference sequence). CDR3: CASSVTGAATEAFF. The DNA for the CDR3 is TGTGCCAGCAGTGTAACAGGGGCAGCCACTGAAGCTTTCTTT.

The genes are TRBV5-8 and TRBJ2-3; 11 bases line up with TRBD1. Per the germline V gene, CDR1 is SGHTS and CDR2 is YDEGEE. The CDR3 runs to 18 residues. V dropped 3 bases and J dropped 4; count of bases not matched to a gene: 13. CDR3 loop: CASSWGRDRGFGADTQYF. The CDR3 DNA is TGTGCCAGCAGCTGGGGCCGGGACAGGGGGTTCGGGGCAGATACGCAGTATTTT.

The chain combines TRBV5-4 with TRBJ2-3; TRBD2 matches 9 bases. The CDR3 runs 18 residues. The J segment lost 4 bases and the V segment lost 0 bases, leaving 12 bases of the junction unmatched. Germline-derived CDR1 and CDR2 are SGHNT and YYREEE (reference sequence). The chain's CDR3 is CASSLELAGPLGADTQYF. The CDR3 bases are TGTGCCAGCAGCTTGGAACTAGCGGGCCCCCTCGGGGCAGATACGCAGTATTTT.

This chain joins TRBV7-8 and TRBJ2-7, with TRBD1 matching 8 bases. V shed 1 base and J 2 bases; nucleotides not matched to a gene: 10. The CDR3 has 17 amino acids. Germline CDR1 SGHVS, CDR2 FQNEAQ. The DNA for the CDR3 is TGTGCCAGCAGCTTAGTCTCTTCGGGACAGGCTGCCTACGAGCAGTACTTC. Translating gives CASSLVSSGQAAYEQYF.

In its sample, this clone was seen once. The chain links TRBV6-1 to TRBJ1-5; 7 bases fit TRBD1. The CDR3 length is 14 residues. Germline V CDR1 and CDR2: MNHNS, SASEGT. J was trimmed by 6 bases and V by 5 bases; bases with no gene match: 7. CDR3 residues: CASSPDRASQPQHF. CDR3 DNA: TGTGCCAGCAGTCCCGACAGGGCCAGTCAGCCCCAGCATTTT.

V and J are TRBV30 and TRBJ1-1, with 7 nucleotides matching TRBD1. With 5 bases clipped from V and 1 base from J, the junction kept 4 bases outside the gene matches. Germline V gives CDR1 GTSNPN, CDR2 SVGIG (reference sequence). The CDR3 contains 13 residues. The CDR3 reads CAWARDRNTEAFF. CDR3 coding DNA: TGTGCCTGGGCCCGGGACAGGAACACTGAAGCTTTCTTT.

The CDR3 DNA follows: TGTGCCAGCTCTACAGGGGCAGTACAGCCCCAGCATTTT. Translation gives CASSTGAVQPQHF. The V and J genes are TRBV28 and TRBJ1-5, with 7 bases matching TRBD1. V shed 8 bases and J 7 bases; nucleotides not matched to a gene: 8. The CDR3 consists of 13 residues. Germline CDR1 is MDHEN and CDR2 is SYDVKM.

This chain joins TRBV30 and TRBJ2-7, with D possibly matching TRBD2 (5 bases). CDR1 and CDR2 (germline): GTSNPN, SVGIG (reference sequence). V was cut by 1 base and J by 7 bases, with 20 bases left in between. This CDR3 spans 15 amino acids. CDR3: CAWSGRQAQLEEQYF. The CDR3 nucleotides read TGTGCCTGGAGTGGCCGGCAGGCCCAACTAGAAGAGCAGTACTTC. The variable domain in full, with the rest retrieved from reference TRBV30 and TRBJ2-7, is SQTIHQWPATLVQPVGSPLSLECTVEGTSNPNLYWYRQAAGRGLQLLFYSVGIGQISSEVPQNLSASRPQDRQFILSSKKLLLSDSGFYLCAWSGRQAQLEEQYFGPGTRLTVT.

The chain's CDR3 is CASSPAGGSNYEQYF. For the CDR3, the DNA is TGTGCCAGCAGCCCCGCTGGAGGGAGTAACTACGAGCAGTACTTC. This chain links TRBV9 with TRBJ2-7, with a tentative D call TRBD2 (6 bases). The CDR3 spans 15 residues. The germline gives CDR1 SGDLS, CDR2 YYNGEE. The ends were cut back, 4 bases at V and 3 bases at J, with 17 bases in the middle.

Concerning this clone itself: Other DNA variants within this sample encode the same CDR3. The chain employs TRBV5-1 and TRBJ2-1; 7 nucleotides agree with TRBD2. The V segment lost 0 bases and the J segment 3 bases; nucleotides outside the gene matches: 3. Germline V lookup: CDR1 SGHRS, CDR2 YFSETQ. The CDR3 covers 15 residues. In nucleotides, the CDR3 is TGCGCCAGCAGCTTGGGACTAGCAGACTACAATGAGCAGTTCTTC. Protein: CASSLGLADYNEQFF.

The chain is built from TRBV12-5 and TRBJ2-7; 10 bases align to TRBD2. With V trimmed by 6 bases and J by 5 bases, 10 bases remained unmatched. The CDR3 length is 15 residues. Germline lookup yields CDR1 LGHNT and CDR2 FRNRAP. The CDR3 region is CASGLLAGEDDEQYF. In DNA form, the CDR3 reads TGTGCTAGTGGCCTGCTAGCGGGAGAAGACGACGAGCAGTACTTC. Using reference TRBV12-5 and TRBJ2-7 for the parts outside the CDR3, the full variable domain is DARVTQTPRHKVTEMGQEVTMRCQPILGHNTVFWYRQTMMQGLELLAYFRNRAPLDDSGMPKDRFSAEMPDATLATLKIQPSEPRDSAVYFCASGLLAGEDDEQYFGPGTRLTVT.

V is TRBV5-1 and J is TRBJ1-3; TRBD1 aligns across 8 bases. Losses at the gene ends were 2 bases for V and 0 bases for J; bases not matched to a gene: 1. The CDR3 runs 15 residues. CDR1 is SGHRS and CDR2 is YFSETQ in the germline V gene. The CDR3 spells CASSFGQGSGNTIYF. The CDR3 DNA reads TGCGCCAGCAGCTTCGGACAGGGCTCTGGAAACACCATATATTTT.

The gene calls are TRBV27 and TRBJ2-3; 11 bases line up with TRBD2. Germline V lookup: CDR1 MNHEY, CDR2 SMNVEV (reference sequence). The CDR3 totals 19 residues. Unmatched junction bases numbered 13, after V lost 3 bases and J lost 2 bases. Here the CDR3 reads CASSFRTSGYRKSTDTQYF. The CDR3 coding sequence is TGTGCCAGCAGTTTCCGGACTAGCGGGTACCGAAAATCCACAGATACGCAGTATTTT.

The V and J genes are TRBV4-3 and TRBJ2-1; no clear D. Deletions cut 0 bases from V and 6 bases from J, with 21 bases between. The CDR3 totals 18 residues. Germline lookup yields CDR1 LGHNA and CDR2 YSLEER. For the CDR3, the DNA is TGCGCCAGCAGCCAAGATAAAGTGGCCCAGTCACCGCTCAATGAGCAGTTCTTC. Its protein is CASSQDKVAQSPLNEQFF.

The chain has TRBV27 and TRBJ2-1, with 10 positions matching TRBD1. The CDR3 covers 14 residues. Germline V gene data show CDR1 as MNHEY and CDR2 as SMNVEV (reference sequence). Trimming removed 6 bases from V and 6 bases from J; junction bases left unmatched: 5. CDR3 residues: CASRSGTGANEQFF. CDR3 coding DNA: TGTGCCAGCAGATCCGGGACAGGGGCCAATGAGCAGTTCTTC.

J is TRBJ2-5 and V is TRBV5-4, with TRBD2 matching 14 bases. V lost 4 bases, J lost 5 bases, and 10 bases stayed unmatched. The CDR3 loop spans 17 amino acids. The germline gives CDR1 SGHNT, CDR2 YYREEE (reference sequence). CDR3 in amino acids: CASSQGTSGRRGETQYF. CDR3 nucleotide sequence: TGTGCCAGCAGCCAGGGGACTAGCGGGAGAAGAGGGGAGACCCAGTACTTC.

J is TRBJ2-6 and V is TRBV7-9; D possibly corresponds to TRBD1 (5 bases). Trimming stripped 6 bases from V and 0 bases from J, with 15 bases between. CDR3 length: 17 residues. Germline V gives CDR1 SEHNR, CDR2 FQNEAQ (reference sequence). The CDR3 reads CASSRTGAVSGANVLTF. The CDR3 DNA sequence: TGTGCCAGCAGTCGTACAGGCGCAGTCTCTGGGGCCAACGTCCTGACTTTC.

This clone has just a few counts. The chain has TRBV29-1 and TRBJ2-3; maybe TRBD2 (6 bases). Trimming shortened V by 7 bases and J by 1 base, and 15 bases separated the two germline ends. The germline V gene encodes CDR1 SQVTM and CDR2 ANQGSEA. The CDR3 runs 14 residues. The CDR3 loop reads CSARSGGGTDTQYF. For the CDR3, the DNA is TGCAGCGCCCGGTCTGGAGGGGGCACAGATACGCAGTATTTT.

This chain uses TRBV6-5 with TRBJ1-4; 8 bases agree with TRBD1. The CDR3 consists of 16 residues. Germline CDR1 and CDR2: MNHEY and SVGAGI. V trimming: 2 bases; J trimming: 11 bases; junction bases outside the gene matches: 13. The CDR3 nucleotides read TGTGCCAGCAGTTACGGGGACAGGAGGTACAAGGGGAAACTGTTTTTT. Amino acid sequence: CASSYGDRRYKGKLFF.